The 10 T cell receptor beta chains reported below all come from one sample, sequenced in a study of cytomegalovirus exposure and HLA in healthy donors. The PCR contained 60 Vbeta and 13 Jbeta primers. Measured with immunoSEQ multiplex PCR; TCRdb has only the in-frame clones, and not every one. Of roughly 130,000 clones in the sample, roughly 83% were seen once. What was sequenced was PBMCs. These TCRs come from a man between 18 and 35 years old in good health and CMV-seronegative.

The chain is built from TRBV4-1 and TRBJ1-2; maybe TRBD1 (6 bases). The CDR3 runs 15 residues. Germline-derived CDR1 and CDR2 are MGHRA and YSYEKL. With 0 bases removed from V and 5 bases from J, the gap between germline ends came to 13 bases. The CDR3 here is CASSQDVQGPYGYTF. The CDR3 DNA sequence: TGCGCCAGCAGCCAAGATGTGCAGGGGCCTTATGGCTACACCTTC.

The J gene is TRBJ1-4, the V gene TRBV29-1; 9 nucleotides align to TRBD1. The germline V gene encodes CDR1 SQVTM and CDR2 ANQGSEA. The V and J ends lost 6 bases and 8 bases, in that order; junction bases with no gene match: 10. There are 14 residues in the CDR3. CDR3 DNA: TGCAGCGTGAGCGGACAGGGGCTTCGGGAAAAACTGTTTTTT. This gives the protein CSVSGQGLREKLFF.

This clone turned up a few times. The rearrangement joins TRBV30 to TRBJ1-5, with no clear D. V was clipped by 1 base and J by 2 bases, with 9 bases between them. The CDR3 is made up of 14 amino acids. The germline gives CDR1 GTSNPN, CDR2 SVGIG (reference sequence). In DNA, the CDR3 is TGTGCCTGGAGTGCGGGATACGGCAATCAGCCCCAGCATTTT. Amino acids: CAWSAGYGNQPQHF.

The chain is built from TRBV5-4 and TRBJ2-4, with D maybe TRBD2 (6 bases). Germline V gene lookup returns CDR1 SGHNT and CDR2 YYREEE (reference sequence). This CDR3 contains 17 residues. Trimming left V 0 bases short and J 6 bases short, with 19 bases between. CDR3 residues: CASSLALGAGGGNIQYF. In nucleotides, the CDR3 is TGTGCCAGCAGCTTGGCCTTGGGAGCGGGTGGAGGAAACATTCAGTACTTC.

The chain employs TRBV7-6 and TRBJ2-7, with D perhaps matching TRBD2 (6 bases). V lost 2 bases, J lost 2 bases, and 10 bases lay in between. This CDR3 is 14 amino acids long. CDR1 is SGHVS and CDR2 is FNYEAQ in the germline V gene. The CDR3 loop reads CASSLSEGTYEQYF. Written as DNA, the CDR3 is TGTGCCAGCAGCTTATCGGAGGGAACCTACGAGCAGTACTTC.

V usage is TRBV4-3 and J usage is TRBJ1-2, with D possibly TRBD1 on 5 matching bases. V lost 8 bases to trimming and J lost 2 bases, with 18 bases between them. Germline values: CDR1 LGHNA, CDR2 YSLEER. CDR3 length: 15 residues. This chain's CDR3 is CASSPGGGANYGYTF. CDR3 nucleotide sequence: TGCGCCAGCTCCCCGGGGGGGGGAGCCAACTATGGCTACACCTTC.

The V call is TRBV18, the J call TRBJ2-1, with 9 bases aligning to TRBD1. Germline values: CDR1 KGHSH, CDR2 LQKENI. V trimming: 4 bases; J trimming: 7 bases; junction bases outside the gene matches: 5. The CDR3 is made up of 14 amino acids. DNA of the CDR3: TGTGCCAGCTCACAGGACAGGGGTGGGAATGAGCAGTTCTTC. It specifies CASSQDRGGNEQFF. The entire variable domain, with the rest obtained from reference TRBV18 and TRBJ2-1, is as follows: NAGVMQNPRHLVRRRGQEARLRCSPMKGHSHVYWYRQLPEEGLKFMVYLQKENIIDESGMPKERFSAEFPKEGPSILRIQQVVRGDSAAYFCASSQDRGGNEQFFGPGTRLTVL.

There are a few counts of this clone. The V and J genes are TRBV6-6 and TRBJ1-2; no clear D gene. Germline-derived CDR1 and CDR2 are MNHNY and SVGAGI (reference sequence). V gave up 0 bases and J gave up 5 bases, with 10 bases separating them. This CDR3 region has 14 residues. CDR3 DNA: TGTGCCAGCAGTTACTCCCCGCTCAGATATGGCTACACCTTC. Its protein product is CASSYSPLRYGYTF.

V gene TRBV5-1 combines with J gene TRBJ2-7; maybe TRBD2 (6 bases). This CDR3 contains 15 residues. Germline V CDR1 and CDR2: SGHRS, YFSETQ. V dropped 1 base and J dropped 3 bases, with 14 bases sitting between them. The CDR3 DNA reads as TGCGCCAGCAGCTTGACCGCGGGAATTAACTACGAGCAGTACTTC. It encodes CASSLTAGINYEQYF.

The gene calls are TRBV28 and TRBJ2-5; D is unclear. The J call is doubtful: the DNA matches TRBJ2-7 better. The CDR3 is made up of 11 amino acids. Germline V gene data show CDR1 as MDHEN and CDR2 as SYDVKM. The CDR3 DNA is TGTGCCAGCAGACGAAACCACGAGCAGTACTTC. Translating gives CASRRNHEQYF.